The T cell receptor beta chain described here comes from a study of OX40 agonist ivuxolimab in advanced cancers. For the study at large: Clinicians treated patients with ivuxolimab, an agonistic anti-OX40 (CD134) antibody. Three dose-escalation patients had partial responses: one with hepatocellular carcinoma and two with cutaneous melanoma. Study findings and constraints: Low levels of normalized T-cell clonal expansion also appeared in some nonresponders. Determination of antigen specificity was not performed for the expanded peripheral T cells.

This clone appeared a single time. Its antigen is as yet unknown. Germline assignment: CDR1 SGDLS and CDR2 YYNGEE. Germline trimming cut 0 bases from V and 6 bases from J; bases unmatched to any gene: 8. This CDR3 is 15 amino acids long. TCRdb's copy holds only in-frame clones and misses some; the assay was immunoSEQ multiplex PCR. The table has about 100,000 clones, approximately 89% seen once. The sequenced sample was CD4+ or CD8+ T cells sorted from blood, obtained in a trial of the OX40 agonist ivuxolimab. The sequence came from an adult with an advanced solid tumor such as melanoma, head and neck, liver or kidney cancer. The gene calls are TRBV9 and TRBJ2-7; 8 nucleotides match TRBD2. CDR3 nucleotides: TGTGCCAGCAGCGTAGAGGACGGGAGGGCTGGCGAGCAGTACTTC. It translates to CASSVEDGRAGEQYF.